The clone carrying this T cell receptor beta chain occurred a few times. As every portion of the isolated RNA was reverse transcribed, the sequencing read expressed TCRB transcripts. The protocol was immunoSEQ multiplex PCR, while the TCRdb copy is restricted to in-frame clones and leaves out a portion. The table lists approximately 340,000 clones, about 15% of them singletons. These data come from a study of beta chain features in type 1 diabetes. CDR1 is SGHRS and CDR2 is YFSETQ in the germline V gene. The CDR3 is 13 amino acids. V dropped 3 bases and J dropped 6; count of bases not matched to a gene: 6. There was one heparinised blood draw per donor, averaging roughly 100 mL.

This clonotype originated in a woman aged 18-35 years in good health. The sequenced material came from naive CD4+ T cells from blood. The rearrangement joins TRBV5-1 to TRBJ2-7; 7 bases match TRBD2. The DNA of the CDR3 is TGCGCCAGCAGCTCCGGGACTAAGTTCGAGCAGTACTTC. Amino acids: CASSSGTKFEQYF.